The 17 T cell receptor beta chains presented below share a single source sample, sequenced in a study of OX40 agonist ivuxolimab in advanced cancers. TCRdb's table, derived via immunoSEQ multiplex PCR, lists solely in-frame clones and lacks some. Among about 64,000 clones listed, about nine tenths were seen once. The sequenced sample was CD4+ or CD8+ T cells sorted from blood, obtained in a trial of the OX40 agonist ivuxolimab. The receptors were gathered from an adult with an advanced solid tumor such as melanoma, head and neck, liver or kidney cancer.

This rearrangement joins TRBV11-1 to TRBJ2-7; 9 bases map to TRBD1. Germline trimming cut 4 bases from V and 4 bases from J; bases unmatched to any gene: 8. Germline CDR1 is SGHAT and CDR2 is FQDESV (reference sequence). CDR3 length: 15 amino acids. The CDR3 DNA follows: TGTGCCAGCAGCTCCGCCGGGACAGGGCGGTACGAGCAGTACTTC. Amino acid sequence: CASSSAGTGRYEQYF. Using reference TRBV11-1 and TRBJ2-7 for the parts outside the CDR3, the full variable domain is EAEVAQSPRYKITEKSQAVAFWCDPISGHATLYWYRQILGQGPELLVQFQDESVVDDSQLPKDRFSAERLKGVDSTLKIQPAELGDSAMYLCASSSAGTGRYEQYFGPGTRLTVT.

This clone was observed many times. V usage is TRBV11-2 and J usage is TRBJ1-4; maybe TRBD1 (6 bases). The V gene lost 5 bases and the J gene lost 3 bases, with 10 bases spanning the gap. The CDR3 is made up of 14 amino acids. Per germline, CDR1 SGHAT and CDR2 FQNNGV. This CDR3 is CASSTGQANEKLFF. DNA for the CDR3: TGTGCCAGCAGCACAGGGCAGGCTAATGAAAAACTGTTTTTT.

This chain joins TRBV7-2 and TRBJ2-3; D is ambiguous. Germline assignment: CDR1 SGHTA and CDR2 FQGNSA. V shed 1 base and J shed 0 bases, with 5 bases lying between them. The CDR3 spans 14 residues. CDR3 protein: CASSLEHSTDTQYF. DNA for the CDR3: TGTGCCAGCAGCTTAGAACACAGCACAGATACGCAGTATTTT.

In this sample, this clone turned up once. The chain couples TRBV7-3 to TRBJ2-3; 7 bases are shared with TRBD1. The CDR3 is 15 residues long. V was pared by 5 bases and J by 6 bases, with 11 bases of the junction left unmatched. Germline CDR1 and CDR2: SGHTA and FQGTGA. The CDR3 protein is CASSPTLLQGDTQYF. CDR3 coding DNA: TGTGCCAGCAGCCCTACGCTCCTACAGGGGGATACGCAGTATTTT.

The genes are TRBV5-5 and TRBJ1-1; tentative D call: TRBD1 (5 bases). V dropped 3 bases and J dropped 0 bases, with 9 bases sitting between them. Germline V gene data show CDR1 as SGHKS and CDR2 as YYEKEE (reference sequence). The CDR3 covers 14 residues. The CDR3 is CASSWEGLNTEAFF. The CDR3, as DNA: TGTGCCAGCAGCTGGGAGGGGTTGAACACTGAAGCTTTCTTT.

The V and J genes are TRBV6-1 and TRBJ2-7; TRBD1 agrees at 9 bases. The germline V gene has CDR1 MNHNS and CDR2 SASEGT. V shed 11 bases and J 5 bases; nucleotides not matched to a gene: 7. This CDR3 has 12 residues. This chain's CDR3 is CAYLTGGDEQYF. The CDR3 DNA reads TGTGCCTACCTGACAGGGGGAGACGAGCAGTACTTC.

The chain recombines TRBV29-1 with TRBJ2-7; perhaps TRBD1 as D (5 bases). Germline V lookup: CDR1 SQVTM, CDR2 ANQGSEA. There are 14 residues in the CDR3. The DNA for the CDR3 is TGCAACGTGCAGACAGTATCTTTGTCTACGGAGCAGTACTTC. It is translated as CNVQTVSLSTEQYF.

The chain employs TRBV5-1 and TRBJ1-1; D is undetermined. The ends were cut back, 0 bases at V and 4 bases at J, with 16 bases in the middle. Germline V CDR1 and CDR2: SGHRS, YFSETQ. The CDR3 is 16 amino acids. CDR3 nucleotides: TGCGCCAGCAGCTTGGAATCCGCCGATTGGGGCACTGAAGCTTTCTTT. It yields the protein CASSLESADWGTEAFF.

This clone was detected only a few times. The CDR3: CSAPKHTEAFF. CDR3 in DNA: TGCAGTGCCCCCAAACACACTGAAGCTTTCTTT. The chain links TRBV20-1 to TRBJ1-1; D is unclear. Trimming removed 6 bases from V and 3 bases from J, with 8 bases in between. Germline CDR1 reads DFQATT; CDR2 reads SNEGSKA (reference sequence). CDR3 length: 11 amino acids.

This clone was picked up a small number of times. The V call is TRBV7-9, the J call TRBJ1-1; 7 nucleotides agree with TRBD1. V lost 5 bases to trimming and J lost 1 base; unmatched junction nucleotides: 4. The length of the CDR3 is 14 residues. CDR1 and CDR2 (germline): SEHNR, FQNEAQ (reference sequence). The CDR3 DNA sequence: TGTGCCAGCAGCCCCGGGACAGCGAACACTGAAGCTTTCTTT. Translation gives CASSPGTANTEAFF. Full variable domain (missing parts from reference TRBV7-9 and TRBJ1-1): DTGVSQNPRHKITKRGQNVTFRCDPISEHNRLYWYRQTLGQGPEFLTYFQNEAQLEKSRLLSDRFSAERPKGSFSTLEIQRTEQGDSAMYLCASSPGTANTEAFFGQGTRLTVV.

V and J are TRBV19 and TRBJ2-6; 8 bases map to TRBD1. CDR1 and CDR2 (germline): LNHDA, SQIVND (reference sequence). The CDR3 is 15 amino acids. The trim removed 5 bases at V and 2 bases at J, leaving 2 bases unmatched. CDR3 nucleotide sequence: TGTGCCAGTAGTTCACAGGGGGCTGGGGCCAACGTCCTGACTTTC. Protein product: CASSSQGAGANVLTF.

The V gene is TRBV9, the J gene TRBJ1-3; D remains ambiguous. CDR3 size: 16 residues. V gave up 3 bases and J gave up 0 bases, with 13 bases separating them. Germline V gene data show CDR1 as SGDLS and CDR2 as YYNGEE. CDR3: CASSALLKRSGNTIYF. CDR3 DNA: TGTGCCAGCAGCGCGCTGCTAAAACGCTCTGGAAACACCATATATTTT. Full variable domain (missing parts from reference TRBV9 and TRBJ1-3): DSGVTQTPKHLITATGQRVTLRCSPRSGDLSVYWYQQSLDQGLQFLIQYYNGEERAKGNILERFSAQQFPDLHSELNLSSLELGDSALYFCASSALLKRSGNTIYFGEGSWLTVV.

The V gene is TRBV20-1, the J gene TRBJ2-1; D is unresolved. The CDR3 totals 10 residues. Trimming took 5 bases from V and 10 from J, leaving 9 bases between them. Germline V gene sequence: CDR1 DFQATT, CDR2 SNEGSKA (reference sequence). The chain's CDR3 is CSARQEEQFF. CDR3 DNA: TGCAGTGCTCGTCAGGAAGAGCAGTTCTTC.

V usage is TRBV5-1 and J usage is TRBJ2-3; D unresolved. The germline CDR1 and CDR2 sequences are SGHRS and YFSETQ. Trimming removed 5 bases at V and 6 bases at J, with 10 bases between. The CDR3 runs to 12 residues. In DNA form, the CDR3 reads TGCGCCAGCAGTCCGCCGGCGGATACGCAGTATTTT. It translates to CASSPPADTQYF.

This CDR3 is CASSWGGAGAVETQYF. CDR3 sequence (DNA): TGCGCCAGCAGCTGGGGCGGCGCGGGAGCGGTCGAGACCCAGTACTTC. This sequence joins TRBV5-1 and TRBJ2-5, with 7 positions matching TRBD2. J lost 5 bases, V lost 3 bases, and 13 bases had no gene match. CDR3 length equals 16 residues. Germline values: CDR1 SGHRS, CDR2 YFSETQ.

The chain recombines TRBV19 with TRBJ1-5; tentative D call: TRBD1 (5 bases). V gave up 7 bases and J gave up 7 bases, with 20 bases separating them. The CDR3 runs to 15 residues. The germline CDR1 and CDR2 sequences are LNHDA and SQIVND (reference sequence). The CDR3 DNA reads as TGTGCCAGTACCCCATCCGCCGGGGGATTACAGCCCCAGCATTTT. It is translated as CASTPSAGGLQPQHF.

The rearrangement joins TRBV7-2 to TRBJ2-2; 9 nucleotides match TRBD2. Per germline, CDR1 SGHTA and CDR2 FQGNSA. The junction had 8 bases not matched to a gene; V was cut back by 1 base and J by 5 bases. There are 17 residues in the CDR3. CDR3 residues: CASSLDGAGGGTGELFF. CDR3 nucleotides: TGTGCCAGCAGCTTAGATGGAGCGGGAGGCGGTACCGGGGAGCTGTTTTTT.